This entry features one T cell receptor beta chain sequence. What it recognizes is unknown. Germline CDR1 is MDHEN and CDR2 is SYDVKM. CDR3 length: 14 amino acids. Trimming removed 7 bases from V and 0 bases from J; junction bases left unmatched: 4. This specimen belongs to a study of blood T cells in healthy people across ages. Alongside a J-beta primer mix, a sample-barcoded 5' primer served in a second PCR lasting roughly 7 to 11 cycles. TCRdb itself ran the 5' RACE reads through MiXCR, one entry per CDR3 protein. The sample holds about a million distinct CDR3 sequences, roughly 48% seen once. A minimum of 6 micrograms of total RNA was extracted per sample. Notes on the study in general: The fall in TCR beta diversity per million T cells was roughly linear with age. TCR beta diversity was tightly associated with the proportion of naive T cells.

This TCR was recovered from a man aged 25-40 years in good health. Sequencing input: blood. The chain joins TRBV28 to TRBJ2-3; 7 positions agree with TRBD1. The CDR3 DNA sequence: TGTGCCAGCACCGAGACAGGGAGCACAGATACGCAGTATTTT. Translating it yields CASTETGSTDTQYF.